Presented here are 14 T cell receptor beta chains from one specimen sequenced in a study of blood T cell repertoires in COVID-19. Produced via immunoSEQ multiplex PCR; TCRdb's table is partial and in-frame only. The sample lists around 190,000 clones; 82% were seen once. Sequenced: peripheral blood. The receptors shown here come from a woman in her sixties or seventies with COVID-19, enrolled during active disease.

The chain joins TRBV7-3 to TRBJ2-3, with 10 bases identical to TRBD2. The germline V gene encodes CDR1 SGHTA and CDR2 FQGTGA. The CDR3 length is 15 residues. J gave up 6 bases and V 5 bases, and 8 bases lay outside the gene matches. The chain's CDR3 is CASSKSGGAVDTQYF. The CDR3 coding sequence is TGTGCCAGCAGCAAGAGCGGGGGGGCCGTGGATACGCAGTATTTT.

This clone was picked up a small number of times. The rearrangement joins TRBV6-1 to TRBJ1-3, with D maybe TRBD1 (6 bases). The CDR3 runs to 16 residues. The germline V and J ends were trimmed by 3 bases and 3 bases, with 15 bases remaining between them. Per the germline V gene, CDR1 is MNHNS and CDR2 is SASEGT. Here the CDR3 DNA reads TGTGCCAGCAGTGACAGGGGTGACGGCTTTGGAAACACCATATATTTT. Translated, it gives CASSDRGDGFGNTIYF.

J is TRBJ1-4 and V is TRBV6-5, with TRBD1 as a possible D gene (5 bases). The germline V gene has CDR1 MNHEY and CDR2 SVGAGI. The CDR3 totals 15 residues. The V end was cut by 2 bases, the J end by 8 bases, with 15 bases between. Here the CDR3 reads CASSYGGFGREKLFF. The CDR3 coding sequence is TGTGCCAGCAGTTACGGGGGGTTCGGGAGGGAAAAACTGTTTTTT.

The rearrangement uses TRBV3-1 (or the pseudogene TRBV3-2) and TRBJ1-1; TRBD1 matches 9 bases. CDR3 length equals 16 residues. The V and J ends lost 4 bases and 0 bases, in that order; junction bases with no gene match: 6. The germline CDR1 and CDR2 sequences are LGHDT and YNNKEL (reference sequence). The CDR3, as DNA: TGTGCCAGCAGCCTAGGACAGGGGACCATGAACACTGAAGCTTTCTTT. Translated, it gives CASSLGQGTMNTEAFF.

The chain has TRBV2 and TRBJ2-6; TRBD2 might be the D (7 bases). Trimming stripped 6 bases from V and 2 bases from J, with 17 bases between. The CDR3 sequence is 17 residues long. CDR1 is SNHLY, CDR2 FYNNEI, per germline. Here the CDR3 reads CASSVGGGGPGANVLTF. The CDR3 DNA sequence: TGTGCCAGCAGCGTAGGAGGGGGAGGGCCTGGGGCCAACGTCCTGACTTTC.

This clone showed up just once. The CDR3 here is CAIGDPRGLSGANVLTF. The DNA for the CDR3 is TGTGCCATCGGGGATCCGCGGGGTCTCTCTGGGGCCAACGTCCTGACTTTC. The chain carries TRBV10-3 and TRBJ2-6; D may be TRBD2 (6 bases). Germline V gives CDR1 ENHRY, CDR2 SYGVKD. The CDR3 has 17 amino acids. V lost 8 bases and J 0 bases, leaving 17 bases between the germline ends.

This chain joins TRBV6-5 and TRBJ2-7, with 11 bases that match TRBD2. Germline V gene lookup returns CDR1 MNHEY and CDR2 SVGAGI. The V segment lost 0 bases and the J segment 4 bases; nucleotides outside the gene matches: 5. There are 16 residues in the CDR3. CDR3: CASSYSALAGVYEQYF. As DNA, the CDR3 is TGTGCCAGCAGTTACTCGGCACTAGCGGGAGTGTACGAGCAGTACTTC.

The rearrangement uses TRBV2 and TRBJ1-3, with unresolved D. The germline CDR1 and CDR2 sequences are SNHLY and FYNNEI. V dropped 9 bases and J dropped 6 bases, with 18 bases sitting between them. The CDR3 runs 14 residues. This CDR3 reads CASAENSAKNTIYF. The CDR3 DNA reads TGTGCCAGTGCTGAGAACAGTGCTAAAAACACCATATATTTT.

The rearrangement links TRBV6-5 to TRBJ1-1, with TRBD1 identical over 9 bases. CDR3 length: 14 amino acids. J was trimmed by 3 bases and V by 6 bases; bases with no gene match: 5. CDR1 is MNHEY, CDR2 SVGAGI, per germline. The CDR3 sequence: CASRSTGGHTEAFF. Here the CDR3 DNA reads TGTGCCAGCAGGTCGACAGGGGGGCACACTGAAGCTTTCTTT.

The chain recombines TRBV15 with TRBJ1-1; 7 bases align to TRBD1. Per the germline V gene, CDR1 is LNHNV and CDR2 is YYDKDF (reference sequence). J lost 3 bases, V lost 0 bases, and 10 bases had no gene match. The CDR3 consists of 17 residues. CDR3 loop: CATSRDKVGQGDTEAFF. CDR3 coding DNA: TGTGCCACCAGCAGAGATAAAGTGGGGCAGGGGGACACTGAAGCTTTCTTT.

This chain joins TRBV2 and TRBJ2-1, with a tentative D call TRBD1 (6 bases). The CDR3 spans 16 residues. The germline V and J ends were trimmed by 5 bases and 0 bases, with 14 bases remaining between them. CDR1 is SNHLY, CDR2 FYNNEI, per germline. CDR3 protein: CASSFDRFSSYNEQFF. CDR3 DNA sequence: TGTGCCAGCAGTTTCGACAGGTTTAGCTCCTACAATGAGCAGTTCTTC.

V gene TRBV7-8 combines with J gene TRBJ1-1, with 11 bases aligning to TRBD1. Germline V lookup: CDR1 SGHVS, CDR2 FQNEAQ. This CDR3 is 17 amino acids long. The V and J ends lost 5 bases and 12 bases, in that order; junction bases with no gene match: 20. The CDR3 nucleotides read TGTGCCAGCAGCACCCCAGGACAGGGGGCTGGGGTGGGGATTTCTTTCTTT. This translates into CASSTPGQGAGVGISFF. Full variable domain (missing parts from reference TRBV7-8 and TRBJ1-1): GAGVSQSPRYKVAKRGQDVALRCDPISGHVSLFWYQQALGQGPEFLTYFQNEAQLDKSGLPSDRFFAERPEGSVSTLKIQRTQQEDSAVYLCASSTPGQGAGVGISFFGQGTRLTVV.

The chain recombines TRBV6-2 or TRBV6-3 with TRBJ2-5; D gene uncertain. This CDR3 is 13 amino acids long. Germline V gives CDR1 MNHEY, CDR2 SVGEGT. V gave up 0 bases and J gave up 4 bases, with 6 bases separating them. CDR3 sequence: CASSYSSAETQYF. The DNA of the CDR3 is TGTGCCAGCAGTTACTCGAGCGCAGAGACCCAGTACTTC.

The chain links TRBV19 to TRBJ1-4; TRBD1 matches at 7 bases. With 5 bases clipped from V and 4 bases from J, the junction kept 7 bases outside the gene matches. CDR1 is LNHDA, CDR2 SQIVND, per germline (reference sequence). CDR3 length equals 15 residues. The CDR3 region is CASSDRDSLNEKLFF. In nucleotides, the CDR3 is TGTGCCAGTAGTGACCGGGACAGTCTTAATGAAAAACTGTTTTTT. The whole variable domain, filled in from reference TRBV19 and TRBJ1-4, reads DGGITQSPKYLFRKEGQNVTLSCEQNLNHDAMYWYRQDPGQGLRLIYYSQIVNDFQKGDIAEGYSVSREKKESFPLTVTSAQKNPTAFYLCASSDRDSLNEKLFFGSGTQLSVL.